This T cell receptor (beta chain) was found in a study of radiation and T cells in renal cell carcinoma (dated by TCRdb to between 2020 and 2021). As for the study more broadly: Samples were obtained from a clinical trial, in which 15 Gy stereotactic body radiation therapy was delivered to primary renal cell carcinomas and nephrectomy was performed 4 weeks later. TCR beta sequencing covered 53 samples in total, comprising 25 or so tumors and roughly 27 peripheral blood samples. Across all 50 or so samples, 4,016,671 unique CDR3 nucleotide sequences, encoding roughly 2,600,000 unique CDR3 amino acid sequences, were identified.

On this clone: The target of this receptor is not known. No base quality information exists; no much larger clone differs at one position.

On the study overall, not on this receptor specifically: Blood repertoire dynamics were not followed beyond 4 weeks after treatment. No pretreatment tumor biopsies were available, so the baseline intratumoral presence of clonotypes could not be determined. With a single-armed trial design, the study had no way to address how radiation dose or scheduling affects the TCR repertoire. Top tumor clonotypes rose in blood from baseline to 2 weeks post-radiation, then contracted by 4 weeks, suggesting transient expansion of tumor-resident clones.

The time point label for this specimen denotes: blood 2 weeks post-SBRT. The sample's treatment or condition label, in plain terms: 15 Gy SBRT to primary tumor, nephrectomy 4 weeks later. To follow tumor-enriched clonotypes, serial peripheral blood was collected from radiation-treated patients at baseline and at 2 weeks and 4 weeks after SBRT. Every patient had renal cell carcinoma of clear cell pathology. Genomic DNA for TCR sequencing was prepared using the QIAamp DNA Blood Mini Kit (Qiagen). Samples were included in the analyses only if all quality control checks were passed. The germline V gene specifies SGHTA as CDR1 and FQGTGA as CDR2. Trimming removed 1 base from V and 4 bases from J; the gene matches leave 14 bases unexplained. The CDR3 spans 18 residues, from the cysteine through the phenylalanine. Of all the DNA, just the CDR3 is kept, 54 bases in frame from base 1. TCR beta libraries were generated from genomic DNA with the immunoSEQ kit, following the manufacturer's recommendations. To prepare libraries, a first multiplex PCR with proprietary primers was run, followed by a second PCR that added unique barcodes, and a bead cleanup was done after each round. Each sample batch included a kit-provided positive control reaction and a negative control reaction. The final libraries were assessed on an Agilent 4200 TapeStation D1000 ScreenTape, pooled by volume, and quantified by qPCR. Sequencing ran on an Illumina NextSeq500 with a MidOutput 150-cycle cartridge, using 156 Read1 and 15 Index1 cycles with kit custom primers. The pooled library was loaded at around 1.1 pM with around 22% PhiX control spiked in. The authors' analysis ran thus. Vendor-processed data were analyzed in R, with a clonotype defined as all T cells sharing the same CDR3 nucleotide sequence. For clone abundance analyses, frequencies were normalized to the 10,000 most abundant clones per sample. Public T cell clones, averaging fewer than five per sample, were removed before analysis. Tumor-enriched clonotypes and baseline blood-enriched clonotypes were defined as those with an abundance difference of at least 32-fold between compartments. A beta-binomial differential abundance model was used to identify clonotypes that expanded or contracted between blood time points. Tumor-blood repertoire similarity was measured with the Baroni-Urbani and Buser coefficient, and group comparisons used two-tailed Wilcoxon tests in R. As stored in TCRdb, this immuneACCESS dataset retains in-frame rearrangements with V and J assigned. A fraction of the clones does not appear; measured against another copy, unresolved V genes explain less than half of the discrepancy, and the remainder lacks a known reason. Clonal size and the V and J genes are those of that table, whereas D and trimming came from the DNA. The sample data list more than 150,000 clones, and roughly 86% of these were observed just once. 10% to 15% of the sample comes from the top ten.

The material sequenced was blood, taken from a patient whose treatment included radiotherapy and nephrectomy. The rearrangement joined TRBV7-3 to TRBJ2-3, and TRBD2 aligns with 7 junction nucleotides. This receptor was obtained from a woman aged 50 to 65 with renal cell carcinoma. The CDR3 region has the sequence CASSLIPSGGSGADTQYF. At the DNA level, the sequence is TGTGCCAGCAGCTTAATACCATCGGGGGGTTCTGGGGCAGATACGCAGTATTTT.